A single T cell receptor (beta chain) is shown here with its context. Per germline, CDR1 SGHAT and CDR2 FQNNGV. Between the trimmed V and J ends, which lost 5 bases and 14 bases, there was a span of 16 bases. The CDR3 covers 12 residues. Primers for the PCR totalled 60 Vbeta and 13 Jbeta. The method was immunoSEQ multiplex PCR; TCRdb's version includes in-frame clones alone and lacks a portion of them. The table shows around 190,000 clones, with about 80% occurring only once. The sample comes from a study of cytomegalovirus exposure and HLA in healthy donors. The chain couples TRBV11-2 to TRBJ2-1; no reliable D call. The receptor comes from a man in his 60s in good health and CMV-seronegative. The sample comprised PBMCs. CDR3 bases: TGTGCCAGCAGCCTTAGCCCTTCCACGAAGTTCTTC. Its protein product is CASSLSPSTKFF.